One and the same sample provided the 15 T cell receptor beta chains below, sequenced in a study of OX40 agonist ivuxolimab in advanced cancers. Some clones are missing from TCRdb's copy, which holds only in-frame ones; the method was immunoSEQ multiplex PCR. The sample has about 57,000 clones, about 93% seen once. The starting material was CD4+ or CD8+ T cells sorted from blood, obtained in a trial of the OX40 agonist ivuxolimab. Source of these receptors: an adult with an advanced solid tumor such as melanoma, head and neck, liver or kidney cancer.

For the CDR3, the DNA is TGTGCCCCCCCCGGCAGCCTTAACTACAATGAGCAGTTCTTC. Translated: CAPPGSLNYNEQFF. J is TRBJ2-1 and V is TRBV6-5; D is ambiguous. V dropped 11 bases and J dropped 3 bases, with 17 bases sitting between them. This CDR3 spans 14 amino acids. Germline CDR1 and CDR2: MNHEY and SVGAGI.

V usage is TRBV27 and J usage is TRBJ2-7; 8 positions agree with TRBD1. This CDR3 region has 16 residues. V dropped 5 bases and J dropped 6; count of bases not matched to a gene: 15. The V gene's germline CDR1 is MNHEY and CDR2 SMNVEV (reference sequence). The CDR3 coding sequence is TGTGCCAGCAGTCCAAGTCGCGGGGAGACAGGGGCCGAGCAGTACTTC. Its translation: CASSPSRGETGAEQYF.

The chain couples TRBV4-1 to TRBJ2-3, with 9 bases identical to TRBD2. This CDR3 has 15 residues. CDR1 is MGHRA and CDR2 is YSYEKL in the germline V gene. The V segment lost 5 bases and the J segment 3 bases; nucleotides outside the gene matches: 6. The DNA of the CDR3 is TGCGCCAGCAGCGTACCGGGACTAGCTACAGATACGCAGTATTTT. It specifies CASSVPGLATDTQYF.

The chain combines TRBV9 with TRBJ2-7, with D unresolved. Deletions cut 0 bases from V and 4 bases from J, with 8 bases between. This CDR3 has 13 residues. From germline, CDR1 is SGDLS and CDR2 YYNGEE. The CDR3 nucleotides read TGTGCCAGCAGCGTAGGGGAAGGGTACGAGCAGTACTTC. This codes for CASSVGEGYEQYF.

The chain joins TRBV7-3 to TRBJ2-1; 13 positions agree with TRBD2. The CDR3 spans 16 residues. With 4 bases clipped from V and 7 bases from J, the junction kept 7 bases outside the gene matches. Germline V gene sequence: CDR1 SGHTA, CDR2 FQGTGA. The CDR3 region is CASSSGLAGVENEQFF. The DNA of the CDR3 is TGTGCCAGCAGCTCAGGACTAGCGGGAGTTGAGAATGAGCAGTTCTTC.

The chain is built from TRBV9 and TRBJ2-1; 11 nucleotides agree with TRBD2. There are 15 residues in the CDR3. Per germline, CDR1 SGDLS and CDR2 YYNGEE. Losses at the gene ends were 2 bases for V and 4 bases for J; bases not matched to a gene: 2. CDR3 amino acids: CASSVSSGRYNEQFF. CDR3 DNA: TGTGCCAGCAGCGTGTCTAGCGGGAGGTACAATGAGCAGTTCTTC.

The chain employs TRBV4-3 and TRBJ1-2; D is perhaps TRBD1 (6 bases). Per the germline V gene, CDR1 is LGHNA and CDR2 is YSLEER. CDR3 length equals 15 residues. Trimming removed 0 bases from V and 3 bases from J, with 11 bases in between. CDR3 region: CASSQDSGEDYGYTF. CDR3 sequence (DNA): TGCGCCAGCAGCCAAGATTCAGGGGAGGACTATGGCTACACCTTC.

V and J are TRBV6-6 and TRBJ2-3; possibly TRBD1 for D (6 bases). Germline values: CDR1 MNHNY, CDR2 SVGAGI (reference sequence). The CDR3 consists of 15 residues. The germline V and J ends were trimmed by 6 bases and 7 bases, with 20 bases remaining between them. The CDR3 DNA reads as TGTGCCAGCAGACCGGACAGCGAACCGCTAAATACGCAGTATTTT. It translates to CASRPDSEPLNTQYF.

The chain carries TRBV10-2 and TRBJ2-3; D perhaps matches TRBD2 (5 bases). Deletions cut 6 bases from V and 0 bases from J, with 7 bases between. The CDR3 loop spans 13 amino acids. CDR1 is WSHSY, CDR2 SAAADI, per germline. CDR3 bases: TGCGCCAGCAGGGACTCTAGCACAGATACGCAGTATTTT. It yields the protein CASRDSSTDTQYF.

The rearrangement joins TRBV5-1 to TRBJ2-7; TRBD2 aligns across 11 bases. This CDR3 is built from 17 residues. J was trimmed by 2 bases and V by 2 bases; bases with no gene match: 9. CDR1 and CDR2 (germline): SGHRS, YFSETQ. The CDR3 loop reads CASSFELAGDGAYEQYF. The CDR3 bases are TGCGCCAGCAGCTTTGAACTAGCGGGAGATGGTGCCTACGAGCAGTACTTC. Supplemented by reference TRBV5-1 and TRBJ2-7, the full variable domain reads KAGVTQTPRYLIKTRGQQVTLSCSPISGHRSVSWYQQTPGQGLQFLFEYFSETQRNKGNFPGRFSGRQFSNSRSEMNVSTLELGDSALYLCASSFELAGDGAYEQYFGPGTRLTVT.

The V call is TRBV7-8, the J call TRBJ2-7, with TRBD2 matching over 9 bases. V was pared by 5 bases and J by 2 bases, with 7 bases of the junction left unmatched. The CDR3 covers 15 residues. CDR1 SGHVS and CDR2 FQNEAQ come from the germline V gene. The DNA for the CDR3 is TGTGCCAGCAGCCAGTGGGCTAGCGGGACCTACGAGCAGTACTTC. It encodes CASSQWASGTYEQYF.

This sequence joins TRBV7-9 and TRBJ2-4; TRBD1 is a possible D gene (6 bases). The germline V and J ends were trimmed by 0 bases and 4 bases, with 13 bases remaining between them. From germline, CDR1 is SEHNR and CDR2 FQNEAQ (reference sequence). CDR3 length equals 16 residues. The CDR3 coding sequence is TGTGCCAGCAGCTTAGCACAGTTACAGGGTAAAAACATTCAGTACTTC. This encodes CASSLAQLQGKNIQYF.

The CDR3 sequence: CASSEGQGNTGELFF. The CDR3 coding sequence is TGTGCCAGCAGTGAGGGACAGGGTAACACCGGGGAGCTGTTTTTT. The chain links TRBV6-4 to TRBJ2-2; the match to TRBD1 covers 9 bases. Germline V CDR1 and CDR2: MRHNA, SNTAGT. J gave up 2 bases and V 3 bases, and 1 base lay outside the gene matches. This CDR3 region has 15 residues.

J is TRBJ2-7 and V is TRBV2, with D uncertain. In germline, CDR1 is SNHLY, CDR2 FYNNEI. The CDR3 is 12 amino acids. The V end was cut by 3 bases, the J end by 8 bases, with 11 bases between. The CDR3 spells CASSDNTAKQYF. The CDR3 coding sequence is TGTGCCAGCAGTGACAATACGGCCAAGCAGTACTTC.

This chain links TRBV25-1 with TRBJ1-5; D call uncertain. Trimming shortened V by 11 bases and J by 7 bases, and 3 bases separated the two germline ends. CDR3 length: 8 amino acids. CDR1 is MGHDK and CDR2 is SYGVNS in the germline V gene. The CDR3 loop is CAHQPQHF. For the CDR3, the DNA is TGTGCCCACCAGCCCCAGCATTTT. Full variable domain (outside the CDR3, taken from reference TRBV25-1 and TRBJ1-5): EADIYQTPRYLVIGTGKKITLECSQTMGHDKMYWYQQDPGMELHLIHYSYGVNSTEKGDLSSESTVSRIRTEHFPLTLESARPSHTSQYLCAHQPQHFGDGTRLSIL.